This entry features one T cell receptor beta chain sequence. Its antigen is unknown. This record belongs to a study of vaccination effects on CD4 cells after COVID-19. As for the study in general: After expansion with viral peptide pools in the ViraFEST assay, antigen-specific CD4+ T cells were sequenced.

Trimming took 5 bases from V and 1 from J, leaving 14 bases between them. CDR1 is MNHEY, CDR2 SMNVEV, per germline (reference sequence). The CDR3 is 15 residues long. TCRdb's table, derived via immunoSEQ multiplex PCR, lists solely in-frame clones and lacks some. The sample gives 31,000 or so clones, roughly 70% of which show up once; 3.8% is in the top ten. Following culture for roughly 10 days, CD4+ T cells were isolated. Half-medium replacement with IL-2 medium occurred on days 3 and 7. The clonotype comes from a human donor who received a COVID-19 vaccine. The V and J genes are TRBV27 and TRBJ1-2; D ambiguous. The material sequenced was CD4+ T cells from PBMCs cultured without peptide, taken before COVID-19 vaccination. The CDR3 loop reads CASSPLQAVNYGYTF. The CDR3 coding sequence is TGTGCCAGCAGTCCCCTTCAGGCGGTTAACTATGGCTACACCTTC.